The entry below describes one T cell receptor (beta chain). Its antigen remains unidentified. The data belong to a study of human T cells and chemical hapten exposure. Study-level findings and limits: Having alopecia, donors may respond immunologically unlike healthy people.

TCRdb reanalysed the RACE reads using MiXCR and keeps one entry per CDR3 protein. The repertoire includes about 120,000 distinct CDR3 sequences, roughly 15% of them detected once, and about 0.9% sits in the top ten. Sample time point: patch test 1, 2 weeks after DPC sensitization. Treatment reported: therapeutic diphenylcyclopropenone sensitization with weekly scalp DPC. Non-pregnant alopecia patients aged 18 to 70, suitable for DPC therapy. Blood, whole and unfractionated, served as the source for total RNA extraction. This CDR3 is 16 amino acids long. Germline CDR1 reads SEHNR; CDR2 reads FQNEAQ (reference sequence). V was pared by 0 bases and J by 0 bases, with 2 bases of the junction left unmatched.

J is TRBJ1-5 and V is TRBV7-9; the match to TRBD1 covers 7 bases. The sequencing here drew on whole blood, taken in connection with sensitization to the hapten diphenylcyclopropenone (DPC). The receptor's source is a man between 18 and 35 years old with alopecia areata. Some clones in this sample may be carry-over from other donors' samples. The CDR3 spells CASSLAGGHSNQPQHF. As DNA, the CDR3 is TGTGCCAGCAGCTTAGCAGGGGGCCATAGCAATCAGCCCCAGCATTTT.